This entry features one T cell receptor (beta chain) sequence. Germline V lookup: CDR1 LGHDT, CDR2 YNNKEL (reference sequence). The CDR3 runs to 15 residues. The trim removed 3 bases at V and 5 bases at J, leaving 2 bases unmatched. Repertoires were generated with immunoSEQ multiplex PCR, while TCRdb's copy carries only in-frame clones and drops some. The data contain around 100,000 clones, 88% of them singletons. This entry belongs to a study of blood T cell repertoires in COVID-19. The source is a human donor in a cohort sampled during active COVID-19. The sample comprised peripheral blood. This chain joins TRBV3-1 (or the pseudogene TRBV3-2) and TRBJ2-4; 12 positions agree with TRBD2. This chain's CDR3 is CASSQRLAGENIQYF. Written as DNA, the CDR3 is TGTGCCAGCAGCCAGCGACTAGCGGGGGAAAACATTCAGTACTTC.